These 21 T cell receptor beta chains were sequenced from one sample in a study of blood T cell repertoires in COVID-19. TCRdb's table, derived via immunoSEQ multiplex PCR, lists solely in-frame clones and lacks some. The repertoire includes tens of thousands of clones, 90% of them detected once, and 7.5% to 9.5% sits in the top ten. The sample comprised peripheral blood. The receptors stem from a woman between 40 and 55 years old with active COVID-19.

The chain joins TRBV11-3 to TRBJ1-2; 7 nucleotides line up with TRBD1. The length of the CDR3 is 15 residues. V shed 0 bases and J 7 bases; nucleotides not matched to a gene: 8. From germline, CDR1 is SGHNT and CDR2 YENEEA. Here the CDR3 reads CASSLEGGPGGGYTF. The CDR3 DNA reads TGTGCCAGCAGCTTAGAAGGGGGCCCCGGTGGTGGCTACACCTTC. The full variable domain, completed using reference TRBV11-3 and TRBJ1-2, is EAGVVQSPRYKIIEKKQPVAFWCNPISGHNTLYWYLQNLGQGPELLIRYENEEAVDDSQLPKDRFSAERLKGVDSTLKIQPAELGDSAVYLCASSLEGGPGGGYTFGSGTRLTVV.

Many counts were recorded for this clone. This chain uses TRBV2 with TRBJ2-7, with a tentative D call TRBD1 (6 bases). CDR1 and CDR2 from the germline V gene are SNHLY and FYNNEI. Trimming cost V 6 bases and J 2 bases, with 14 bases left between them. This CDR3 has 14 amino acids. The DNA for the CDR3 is TGTGCCAGCAGCACAGGGTCGAGGGCCTACGAGCAGTACTTC. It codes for CASSTGSRAYEQYF.

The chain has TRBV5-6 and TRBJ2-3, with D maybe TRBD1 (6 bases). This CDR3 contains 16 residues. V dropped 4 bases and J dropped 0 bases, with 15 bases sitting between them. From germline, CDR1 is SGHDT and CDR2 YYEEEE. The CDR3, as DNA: TGTGCCAGCAGCACCGACAGGTTTATCAGCACAGATACGCAGTATTTT. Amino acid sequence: CASSTDRFISTDTQYF. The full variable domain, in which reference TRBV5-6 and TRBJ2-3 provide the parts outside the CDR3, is DAGVTQSPTHLIKTRGQQVTLRCSPKSGHDTVSWYQQALGQGPQFIFQYYEEEERQRGNFPDRFSGHQFPNYSSELNVNALLLGDSALYLCASSTDRFISTDTQYFGPGTRLTVL.

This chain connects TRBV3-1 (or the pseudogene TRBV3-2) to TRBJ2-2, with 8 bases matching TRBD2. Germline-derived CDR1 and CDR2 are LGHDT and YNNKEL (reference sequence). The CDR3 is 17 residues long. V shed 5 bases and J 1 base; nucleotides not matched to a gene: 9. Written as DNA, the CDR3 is TGTGCCAGCAGCGCCGGGGGGGCCATACTGAACACCGGGGAGCTGTTTTTT. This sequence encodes CASSAGGAILNTGELFF.

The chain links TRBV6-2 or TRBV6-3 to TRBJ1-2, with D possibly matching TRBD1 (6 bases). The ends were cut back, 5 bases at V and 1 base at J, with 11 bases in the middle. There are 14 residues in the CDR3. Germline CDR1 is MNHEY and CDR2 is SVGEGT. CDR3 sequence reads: CASSPQQGNYGYTF. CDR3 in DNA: TGTGCCAGCAGTCCCCAACAGGGTAACTATGGCTACACCTTC.

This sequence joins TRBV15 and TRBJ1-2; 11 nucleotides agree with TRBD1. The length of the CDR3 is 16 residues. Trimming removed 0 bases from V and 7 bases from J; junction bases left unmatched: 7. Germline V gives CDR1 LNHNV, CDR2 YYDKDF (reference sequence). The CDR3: CATSRDLRTGGSGYTF. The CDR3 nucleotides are TGTGCCACCAGCAGAGATCTCAGGACAGGGGGCTCTGGCTACACCTTC.

CDR3 protein: CASSQDHGGGASSYNEQFF. The CDR3 coding sequence is TGCGCCAGCAGCCAAGATCATGGCGGGGGGGCCAGCTCCTACAATGAGCAGTTCTTC. The chain employs TRBV4-3 and TRBJ2-1, with 9 positions matching TRBD2. Germline V gene lookup returns CDR1 LGHNA and CDR2 YSLEER. The CDR3 extends over 19 amino acids. Trimming cost V 0 bases and J 0 bases; bases outside gene matches: 9.

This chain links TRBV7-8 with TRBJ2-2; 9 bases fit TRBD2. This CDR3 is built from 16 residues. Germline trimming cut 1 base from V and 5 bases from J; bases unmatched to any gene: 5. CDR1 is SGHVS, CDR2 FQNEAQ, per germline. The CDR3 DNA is TGTGCCAGCAGCTTAGTGGTAGCGGGGGAAACCGGGGAGCTGTTTTTT. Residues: CASSLVVAGETGELFF.

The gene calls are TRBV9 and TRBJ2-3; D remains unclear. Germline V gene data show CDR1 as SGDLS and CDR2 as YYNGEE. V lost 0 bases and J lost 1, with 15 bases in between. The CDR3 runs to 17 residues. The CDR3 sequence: CASSVEQMRMGTDTQYF. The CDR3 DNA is TGTGCCAGCAGCGTAGAACAGATGAGAATGGGCACAGATACGCAGTATTTT.

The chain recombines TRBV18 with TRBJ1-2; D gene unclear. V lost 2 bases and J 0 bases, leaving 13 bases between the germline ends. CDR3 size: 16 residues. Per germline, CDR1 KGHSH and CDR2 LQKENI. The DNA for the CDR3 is TGTGCCAGCTCACCAAGTACTGACTCCGCTAACTATGGCTACACCTTC. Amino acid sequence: CASSPSTDSANYGYTF. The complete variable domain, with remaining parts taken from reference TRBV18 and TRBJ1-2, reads NAGVMQNPRHLVRRRGQEARLRCSPMKGHSHVYWYRQLPEEGLKFMVYLQKENIIDESGMPKERFSAEFPKEGPSILRIQQVVRGDSAAYFCASSPSTDSANYGYTFGSGTRLTVV.

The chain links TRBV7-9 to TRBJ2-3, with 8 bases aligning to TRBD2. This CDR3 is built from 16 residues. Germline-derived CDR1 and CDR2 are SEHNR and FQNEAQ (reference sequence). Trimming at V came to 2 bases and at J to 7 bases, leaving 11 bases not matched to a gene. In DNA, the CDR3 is TGTGCCAGCAGCTTATACCCCAGCGGGGGACGGTATACGCAGTATTTT. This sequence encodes CASSLYPSGGRYTQYF.

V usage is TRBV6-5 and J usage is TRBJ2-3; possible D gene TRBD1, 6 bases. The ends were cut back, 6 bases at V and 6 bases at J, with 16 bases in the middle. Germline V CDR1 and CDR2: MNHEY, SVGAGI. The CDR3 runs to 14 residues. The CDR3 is CASRVGAPRDTQYF. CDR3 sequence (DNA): TGTGCCAGCAGGGTGGGGGCTCCAAGGGATACGCAGTATTTT.

In DNA, the CDR3 is TGTGCTAGTGGTTTGGACCCGGGGGGGCGGGGAACCCAAGAGCAGTTCTTC. Translated: CASGLDPGGRGTQEQFF. V and J are TRBV12-5 and TRBJ2-1, with TRBD2 identical over 8 bases. The CDR3 contains 17 residues. The junction had 15 bases not matched to a gene; V was cut back by 1 base and J by 10 bases. The germline gives CDR1 LGHNT, CDR2 FRNRAP.

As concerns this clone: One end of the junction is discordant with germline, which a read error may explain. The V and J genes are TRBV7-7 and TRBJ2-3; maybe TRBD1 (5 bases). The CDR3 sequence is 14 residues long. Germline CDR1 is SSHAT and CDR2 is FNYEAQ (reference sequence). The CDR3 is CASSPGQGTDTQYF. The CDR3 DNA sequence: TGTGCTAGCAGCCCCGGACAAGGCACAGATACGCAGTATTTT.

CDR3 amino acids: CASSNDYGTSDEQFF. As DNA, the CDR3 is TGTGCCAGCAGCAACGACTACGGGACTAGTGATGAGCAGTTCTTC. J is TRBJ2-1 and V is TRBV4-2; 8 nucleotides agree with TRBD2. Trimming took 5 bases from V and 8 from J; bases not matched to a gene: 11. Germline V gene lookup returns CDR1 LGHNA and CDR2 YNFKEQ. The CDR3 runs 15 residues.

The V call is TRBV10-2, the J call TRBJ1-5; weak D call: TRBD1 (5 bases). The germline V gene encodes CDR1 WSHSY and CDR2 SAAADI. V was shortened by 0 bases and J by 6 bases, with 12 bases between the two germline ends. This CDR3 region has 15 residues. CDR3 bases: TGCGCCAGCAGTGAGTCGGCAGGGATACTTCAGCCCCAGCATTTT. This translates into CASSESAGILQPQHF.

The CDR3 sequence is CAISDDGGVYNSGNTIYF. CDR3 bases: TGTGCCATCAGTGATGATGGAGGGGTCTATAACTCTGGAAACACCATATATTTT. The J gene is TRBJ1-3, the V gene TRBV10-3, with D possibly matching TRBD1 (5 bases). V lost 3 bases and J 0 bases, leaving 18 bases between the germline ends. From germline, CDR1 is ENHRY and CDR2 SYGVKD. CDR3 length: 18 residues.

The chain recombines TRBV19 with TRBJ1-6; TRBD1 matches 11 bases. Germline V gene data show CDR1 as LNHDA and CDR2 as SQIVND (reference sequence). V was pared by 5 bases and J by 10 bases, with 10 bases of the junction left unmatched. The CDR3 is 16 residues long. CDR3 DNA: TGTGCCAGTAGTCGTCCGGGACAGGGGGGACAATCACCCCTCCACTTT. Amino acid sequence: CASSRPGQGGQSPLHF.

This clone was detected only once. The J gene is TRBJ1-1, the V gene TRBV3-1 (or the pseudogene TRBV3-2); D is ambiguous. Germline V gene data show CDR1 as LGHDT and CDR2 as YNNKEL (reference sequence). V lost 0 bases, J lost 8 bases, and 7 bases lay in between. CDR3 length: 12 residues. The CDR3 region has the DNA TGTGCCAGCAGCCAAGATTACTCCGAAGCTTTCTTT. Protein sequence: CASSQDYSEAFF.

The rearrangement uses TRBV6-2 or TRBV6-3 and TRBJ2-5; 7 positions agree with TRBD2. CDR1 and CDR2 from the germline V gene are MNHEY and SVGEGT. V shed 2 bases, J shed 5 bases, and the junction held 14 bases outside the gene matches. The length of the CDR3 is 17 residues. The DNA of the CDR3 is TGTGCCAGCAGTTACCGGTTACCAGGACTAGGTGCTGAGACCCAGTACTTC. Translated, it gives CASSYRLPGLGAETQYF.

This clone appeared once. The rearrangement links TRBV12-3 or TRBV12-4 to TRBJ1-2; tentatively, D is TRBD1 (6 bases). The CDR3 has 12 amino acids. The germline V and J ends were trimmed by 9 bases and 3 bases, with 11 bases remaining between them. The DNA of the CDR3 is TGTGCCAGTCGGACAGCAGACTATGGCTACACCTTC. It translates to CASRTADYGYTF.